This T cell receptor beta chain was recorded in a study of T cell repertoires in cytomegalovirus infection. Study information: Matching HLA type and CMV infection were both indicated by public TCR beta signatures. The study, taken as a whole, reports: Across the ex vivo response, the dominant clonotypes were HLA-C-restricted CMV-specific TCR beta clonotypes. Summed frequency of shared TCR beta families picked out CMV carriers who also had the relevant HLA.

The CDR3 has 15 amino acids. The V end was cut by 7 bases, the J end by 2 bases, with 17 bases between. CDR1 is MNHEY, CDR2 SMNVEV, per germline (reference sequence). TCRdb reprocessed the reads via MiXCR and lists one record per CDR3 protein. The data contain a few hundred thousand distinct CDR3 sequences, approximately 9.5% of them seen just once; the ten biggest clones take up over 3.5%. Of note for this clonotype: What it binds is unknown.

The specimen sequenced was PBMCs. V is TRBV27 and J is TRBJ1-1; tentatively, D is TRBD1 (5 bases). The source is a human donor in good health (CMV status not recorded). Some clones in this sample may be carry-over from other donors' samples. CDR3 amino acids: CASNPRRGGNTEAFF. The CDR3 coding sequence is TGTGCCAGCAACCCTCGCCGGGGCGGAAACACTGAAGCTTTCTTT.